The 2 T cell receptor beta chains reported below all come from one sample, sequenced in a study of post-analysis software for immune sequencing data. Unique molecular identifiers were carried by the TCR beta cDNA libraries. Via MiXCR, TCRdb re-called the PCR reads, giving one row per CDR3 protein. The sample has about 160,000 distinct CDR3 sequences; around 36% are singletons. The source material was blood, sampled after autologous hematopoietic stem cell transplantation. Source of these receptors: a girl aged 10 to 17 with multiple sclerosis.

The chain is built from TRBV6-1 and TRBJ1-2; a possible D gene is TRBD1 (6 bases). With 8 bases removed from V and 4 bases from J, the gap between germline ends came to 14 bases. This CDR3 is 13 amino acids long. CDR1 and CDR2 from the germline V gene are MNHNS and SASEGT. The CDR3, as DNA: TGTGCCAGCCGCACTGCCAGGGGCTATGGCTACACCTTC. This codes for CASRTARGYGYTF.

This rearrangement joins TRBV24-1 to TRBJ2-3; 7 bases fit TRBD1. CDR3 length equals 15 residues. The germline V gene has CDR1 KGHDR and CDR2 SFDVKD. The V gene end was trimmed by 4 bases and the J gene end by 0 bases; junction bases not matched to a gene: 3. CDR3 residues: CATSEDRWSTDTQYF. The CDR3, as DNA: TGTGCCACCAGTGAGGACAGGTGGAGCACAGATACGCAGTATTTT.